The 27 T cell receptor beta chains given below trace back to one sample, sequenced in a study of beta chain features in type 1 diabetes. Every bit of the isolated RNA underwent reverse transcription, so sequencing read expressed TCRB transcripts. The repertoire was sequenced with immunoSEQ multiplex PCR; TCRdb's copy has only in-frame clones and lacks some. The sample shows hundreds of thousands of clones, 17% of them seen only once. The sequenced sample was naive CD4+ T cells from blood. The source of these receptors is a young woman in good health.

This clone has a handful of counts. DNA of the CDR3: TGCAGCGTCCGGGGCGACATGAGAGGAGAGGAGACCCAGTACTTC. Its translation: CSVRGDMRGEETQYF. This chain connects TRBV29-1 to TRBJ2-5; D possibly uses TRBD1 or TRBD2 (5 bases each). The V end lost 6 bases, the J end lost 5 bases, and 22 bases lay between the germline ends. There are 15 residues in the CDR3. CDR1 SQVTM and CDR2 ANQGSEA come from the germline V gene. The whole variable domain, filled in from reference TRBV29-1 and TRBJ2-5, reads SAVISQKPSRDICQRGTSLTIQCQVDSQVTMMFWYRQQPGQSLTLIATANQGSEATYESGFVIDKFPISRPNLTFSTLTVSNMSPEDSSIYLCSVRGDMRGEETQYFGPGTRLLVL.

The J gene is TRBJ2-2, the V gene TRBV15; D is unresolved. The V gene's germline CDR1 is LNHNV and CDR2 YYDKDF (reference sequence). This CDR3 has 15 amino acids. V shed 0 bases and J shed 6 bases, with 11 bases lying between them. CDR3 DNA sequence: TGTGCCACCAGCAGAGATCGTATATTGGCCGGGGAGCTGTTTTTT. This sequence encodes CATSRDRILAGELFF.

The genes are TRBV27 and TRBJ1-1; D possibly corresponds to TRBD1 (5 bases). CDR3 length equals 16 residues. Germline values: CDR1 MNHEY, CDR2 SMNVEV (reference sequence). V was cut by 0 bases and J by 0 bases, with 11 bases left in between. CDR3 sequence (DNA): TGTGCCAGCAGTTTATCTTGGGGGGAATTGAACACTGAAGCTTTCTTT. The encoded protein is CASSLSWGELNTEAFF.

Only a few counts were recorded for this clone. The CDR3 nucleotides read TGTGCCAGCAGTTCCAGGGTTCTTTCTGGAAACACCATATATTTT. Its protein is CASSSRVLSGNTIYF. The rearrangement links TRBV6-6 to TRBJ1-3, with D perhaps matching TRBD1 (5 bases). The CDR3 spans 15 residues. CDR1 is MNHNY, CDR2 SVGAGI, per germline (reference sequence). V lost 4 bases and J lost 1, with 11 bases in between.

CDR3 sequence: CASSPASPLRGNYEQYF. In DNA form, the CDR3 reads TGTGCCAGCAGCCCAGCTTCCCCCCTTAGGGGAAACTACGAGCAGTACTTC. The chain carries TRBV7-9 and TRBJ2-7; weak D call: TRBD1 (5 bases). CDR3 size: 17 residues. Germline CDR1 SEHNR, CDR2 FQNEAQ (reference sequence). V was pared by 5 bases and J by 3 bases, with 23 bases between.

In its sample, this clone was seen a few times. This chain uses TRBV28 with TRBJ2-1, with 14 positions matching TRBD2. Germline values: CDR1 MDHEN, CDR2 SYDVKM. Trimming cost V 8 bases and J 7 bases; bases outside gene matches: 10. CDR3 size: 16 residues. This CDR3 reads CASRSGTSGRRNEQFF. The CDR3 coding sequence is TGTGCCAGCCGATCCGGGACTAGCGGGAGACGGAATGAGCAGTTCTTC. The whole variable domain, filled in from reference TRBV28 and TRBJ2-1, reads DVKVTQSSRYLVKRTGEKVFLECVQDMDHENMFWYRQDPGLGLRLIYFSYDVKMKEKGDIPEGYSVSREKKERFSLILESASTNQTSMYLCASRSGTSGRRNEQFFGPGTRLTVL.

V is TRBV4-2 and J is TRBJ2-1, with 8 bases matching TRBD2. Germline trimming cut 5 bases from V and 10 bases from J; bases unmatched to any gene: 10. This CDR3 is built from 14 residues. Germline V gene lookup returns CDR1 LGHNA and CDR2 YNFKEQ. The CDR3 sequence is CASSVGVSGIEQFF. As DNA, the CDR3 is TGTGCCAGCAGCGTCGGGGTTAGCGGGATAGAGCAGTTCTTC.

The rearrangement joins TRBV7-3 to TRBJ2-1; the D gene is possibly TRBD1 (5 bases). The length of the CDR3 is 15 residues. Between the trimmed V and J ends, which lost 3 bases and 0 bases, there was a span of 9 bases. In germline, CDR1 is SGHTA, CDR2 FQGTGA. Written as DNA, the CDR3 is TGTGCCAGCAGCTTTCAGGGTGGCTCCTACAATGAGCAGTTCTTC. The encoded protein is CASSFQGGSYNEQFF. Complete variable domain (other parts from reference TRBV7-3 and TRBJ2-1): GAGVSQTPSNKVTEKGKYVELRCDPISGHTALYWYRQSLGQGPEFLIYFQGTGAADDSGLPNDRFFAVRPEGSVSTLKIQRTERGDSAVYLCASSFQGGSYNEQFFGPGTRLTVL.

This clone was detected a few times. The chain employs TRBV4-1 and TRBJ2-2, with D hard to call. From germline, CDR1 is MGHRA and CDR2 YSYEKL. Trimming stripped 1 base from V and 1 base from J, with 16 bases between. This CDR3 has 18 amino acids. For the CDR3, the DNA is TGCGCCAGCAGCCAAGCTGGTCGGGCGGCGATGAACACCGGGGAGCTGTTTTTT. Its protein product is CASSQAGRAAMNTGELFF.

The chain couples TRBV19 to TRBJ2-2; TRBD2 might be the D (5 bases). The V gene lost 10 bases and the J gene lost 6 bases, with 9 bases spanning the gap. This CDR3 region has 11 residues. Germline V gene data show CDR1 as LNHDA and CDR2 as SQIVND (reference sequence). In DNA, the CDR3 is TGTGCCACCCGGACTGCCGGGGAGCTGTTTTTT. This sequence encodes CATRTAGELFF.

Of note for this clone: At one boundary the junction diverges from the germline segment, which might be a read error. V and J are TRBV9 and TRBJ1-2; tentative D call: TRBD1 (5 bases). The CDR3 spans 14 residues. The germline CDR1 and CDR2 sequences are SGDLS and YYNGEE. The CDR3 DNA sequence: TGTGCCAGCAACGTAGGTCCAGGGCACTATGGCTACACCTTC. The encoded protein is CASNVGPGHYGYTF.

The table lists this clone with a few counts. The V gene is TRBV28, the J gene TRBJ2-5; TRBD2 aligns across 10 bases. The CDR3 has 15 residues. The V segment lost 2 bases and the J segment 0 bases; nucleotides outside the gene matches: 0. From germline, CDR1 is MDHEN and CDR2 SYDVKM. The CDR3 loop is CASSLGLADQETQYF. CDR3 sequence (DNA): TGTGCCAGCAGTTTAGGACTAGCGGACCAAGAGACCCAGTACTTC.

The chain combines TRBV7-2 with TRBJ1-1; D is ambiguous. The length of the CDR3 is 13 residues. Germline assignment: CDR1 SGHTA and CDR2 FQGNSA. Between the trimmed V and J ends, which lost 1 base and 4 bases, there was a span of 7 bases. CDR3 protein: CASSLVGSTEAFF. The CDR3 coding sequence is TGTGCCAGCAGCTTAGTGGGCAGCACTGAAGCTTTCTTT.

This clone has a handful of counts. The V and J genes are TRBV7-9 and TRBJ2-1, with D tentatively TRBD1 (5 bases). V lost 7 bases and J lost 6, with 16 bases in between. The CDR3 consists of 14 residues. Germline V lookup: CDR1 SEHNR, CDR2 FQNEAQ (reference sequence). The CDR3 DNA sequence: TGTGCCAGCAACCCGCAGGGCTCCCGCAATGAGCAGTTCTTC. This translates into CASNPQGSRNEQFF.

As for this clone: Other DNA sequences of this sample code for an identical CDR3. The chain has TRBV7-2 and TRBJ2-2; D remains ambiguous. V was trimmed by 0 bases and J by 1 base, leaving 3 bases between them. The germline CDR1 and CDR2 sequences are SGHTA and FQGNSA. This CDR3 comprises 14 residues. The CDR3 loop is CASSLAGNTGELFF. CDR3 nucleotides: TGTGCCAGCAGCTTAGCGGGGAACACCGGGGAGCTGTTTTTT.

In its sample, this clone was seen a few times. This chain links TRBV6-1 with TRBJ2-1, with 8 bases fitting TRBD1. Per the germline V gene, CDR1 is MNHNS and CDR2 is SASEGT. The CDR3 has 17 amino acids. V shed 4 bases and J 7 bases; nucleotides not matched to a gene: 15. The CDR3 DNA reads as TGTGCCAGCAGTGGACAAACGGCAGGGGGCAGGTTGAATGAGCAGTTCTTC. Its translation is CASSGQTAGGRLNEQFF.

The gene calls are TRBV5-6 and TRBJ2-7; perhaps TRBD2 as D (5 bases). Germline CDR1 and CDR2: SGHDT and YYEEEE. The CDR3 spans 13 residues. V was clipped by 5 bases and J by 0 bases, with 9 bases between them. As DNA, the CDR3 is TGTGCCAGCAGTCTGAGGGACTCCTACGAGCAGTACTTC. Its protein product is CASSLRDSYEQYF.

V is TRBV25-1 and J is TRBJ2-7; 7 positions match TRBD2. CDR1 and CDR2 from the germline V gene are MGHDK and SYGVNS. The junction had 1 base not matched to a gene; V was cut back by 6 bases and J by 2 bases. The CDR3 loop spans 12 amino acids. The CDR3 sequence: CASRGGAYEQYF. CDR3 sequence (DNA): TGTGCCAGCAGGGGAGGGGCCTACGAGCAGTACTTC.

For this clone: Compared with germline, one end of the junction differs, possibly owing to a read error. The chain uses TRBV4-2 and TRBJ2-2, with D perhaps matching TRBD1 (6 bases). Germline V gives CDR1 LGHNA, CDR2 YNFKEQ. The CDR3 contains 14 residues. The CDR3 spells CASSQVGTNRELFF. CDR3 coding DNA: TGTGCCAGCAGCCAAGTAGGGACGAACAGGGAACTGTTTTTT.

This clone has a handful of counts. The chain has TRBV6-5 and TRBJ2-7; 12 nucleotides line up with TRBD1. Germline trimming cut 5 bases from V and 7 bases from J; bases unmatched to any gene: 9. The CDR3 is 15 residues long. CDR1 MNHEY and CDR2 SVGAGI come from the germline V gene. CDR3 sequence (DNA): TGTGCCAGCAGTCTCCCGGGACAGGGGGCCAGGGAGCAGTACTTC. Translation gives CASSLPGQGAREQYF.

The chain links TRBV6-5 to TRBJ2-1; tentatively, D is TRBD2 (5 bases). This CDR3 is built from 14 residues. V lost 6 bases and J lost 3, with 12 bases in between. The germline V gene encodes CDR1 MNHEY and CDR2 SVGAGI. The CDR3 sequence: CASSRGSNYNEQFF. The DNA of the CDR3 is TGTGCCAGCAGCCGGGGATCTAACTACAATGAGCAGTTCTTC.

This chain links TRBV6-5 with TRBJ1-2; 9 bases map to TRBD1. The V gene's germline CDR1 is MNHEY and CDR2 SVGAGI. Trimming at V came to 2 bases and at J to 4 bases, leaving 2 bases not matched to a gene. This CDR3 spans 14 amino acids. The CDR3 protein is CASSYRDRVYGYTF. The CDR3 DNA sequence: TGTGCCAGCAGTTACCGGGACAGGGTCTATGGCTACACCTTC.

V usage is TRBV7-3 and J usage is TRBJ2-6; 10 bases line up with TRBD2. CDR3 size: 20 residues. Germline trimming cut 2 bases from V and 2 bases from J; bases unmatched to any gene: 12. Germline values: CDR1 SGHTA, CDR2 FQGTGA. The CDR3 loop is CASSLRGLSGRQPGANVLTF. DNA of the CDR3: TGTGCCAGCAGCTTACGTGGCCTTAGCGGGAGGCAACCTGGGGCCAACGTCCTGACTTTC.

V and J are TRBV18 and TRBJ2-1; tentatively, D is TRBD1 (6 bases). The CDR3 spans 18 residues. In germline, CDR1 is KGHSH, CDR2 LQKENI. V dropped 3 bases and J dropped 0 bases, with 18 bases sitting between them. This CDR3 is CASSPPGVGTNSYNEQFF. CDR3 DNA sequence: TGTGCCAGCTCACCCCCAGGGGTAGGAACTAACTCCTACAATGAGCAGTTCTTC.

There are a few counts of this clone. The genes are TRBV7-2 and TRBJ1-4, with D maybe TRBD1 (5 bases). This CDR3 region has 14 residues. Germline V CDR1 and CDR2: SGHTA, FQGNSA. Trimming took 2 bases from V and 5 from J, leaving 9 bases between them. CDR3 region: CASSLRQRNEKLFF. DNA of the CDR3: TGTGCCAGCAGCTTAAGACAGAGAAATGAAAAACTGTTTTTT.

A few counts support this clone. This chain joins TRBV2 and TRBJ2-7; 9 bases match TRBD2. The CDR3 is 15 residues long. Germline trimming cut 6 bases from V and 5 bases from J; bases unmatched to any gene: 11. Germline-derived CDR1 and CDR2 are SNHLY and FYNNEI. The chain's CDR3 is CASSRGSGSLHEQYF. CDR3 DNA sequence: TGTGCCAGCAGCCGAGGTAGCGGGAGTCTCCACGAGCAGTACTTC.

This clone was detected only a few times. The V gene is TRBV10-3, the J gene TRBJ2-3, with D unresolved. The germline V and J ends were trimmed by 7 bases and 1 base, with 9 bases remaining between them. Per the germline V gene, CDR1 is ENHRY and CDR2 is SYGVKD. The CDR3 consists of 13 residues. The CDR3 region is CAINLSGTDTQYF. As DNA, the CDR3 is TGTGCCATCAACCTCTCCGGCACAGATACGCAGTATTTT.